The 15 T cell receptor beta chains reported below all come from one sample, sequenced in a study of cytomegalovirus exposure and HLA in healthy donors. 60 Vbeta and 13 Jbeta primers were used in PCR. Sequencing was performed with immunoSEQ multiplex PCR; in TCRdb, only in-frame clones are kept and a portion is missing. Of 140,000 or so clones listed, approximately 79% are singletons. Sample: PBMCs. These receptor sequences come from a woman in her thirties in good health and CMV-seronegative.

The chain carries TRBV9 and TRBJ1-1, with 11 bases identical to TRBD1. CDR1 and CDR2 from the germline V gene are SGDLS and YYNGEE. The CDR3 runs to 13 residues. Trimming took 9 bases from V and 5 from J; bases not matched to a gene: 6. As DNA, the CDR3 is TGTGCCACCGGACAGGGGGCGGTAACTGAAGCTTTCTTT. This sequence encodes CATGQGAVTEAFF.

This chain joins TRBV6-4 and TRBJ1-1; 7 nucleotides match TRBD1. V lost 0 bases, J lost 2 bases, and 12 bases stayed unmatched. The CDR3 totals 18 residues. Germline CDR1 and CDR2: MRHNA and SNTAGT. CDR3 sequence: CASSDSLARGQKNTEAFF. CDR3 coding DNA: TGTGCCAGCAGTGACTCTTTGGCTCGGGGACAGAAAAACACTGAAGCTTTCTTT.

About this clone itself: This CDR3 is also generated by other DNA sequences in the sample. The CDR3 DNA follows: TGCGCCAGCAGCTTCTCAGGCAACACTGAAGCTTTCTTT. This gives the protein CASSFSGNTEAFF. The chain employs TRBV5-1 and TRBJ1-1, with D hard to call. The CDR3 is 13 residues long. V lost 2 bases and J lost 2, with 7 bases in between. CDR1 and CDR2 (germline): SGHRS, YFSETQ. Full variable domain (outside the CDR3, taken from reference TRBV5-1 and TRBJ1-1): KAGVTQTPRYLIKTRGQQVTLSCSPISGHRSVSWYQQTPGQGLQFLFEYFSETQRNKGNFPGRFSGRQFSNSRSEMNVSTLELGDSALYLCASSFSGNTEAFFGQGTRLTVV.

The table lists this clone with a count of one. The chain carries TRBV4-2 and TRBJ2-6; D perhaps matches TRBD1 (5 bases). CDR1 and CDR2 from the germline V gene are LGHNA and YNFKEQ. The ends were cut back, 0 bases at V and 0 bases at J, with 9 bases in the middle. The CDR3 consists of 17 residues. CDR3 nucleotide sequence: TGTGCCAGCAGCCAAGATCAGGGAACCTCTGGGGCCAACGTCCTGACTTTC. Protein product: CASSQDQGTSGANVLTF.

V usage is TRBV5-1 and J usage is TRBJ1-1, with TRBD1 identical over 10 bases. Trimming removed 0 bases from V and 6 bases from J; junction bases left unmatched: 2. The CDR3 has 14 residues. Looked up from germline, CDR1 is SGHRS and CDR2 is YFSETQ. This CDR3 reads CASSLGTGGSEAFF. The CDR3 DNA is TGCGCCAGCAGCTTGGGGACAGGGGGTTCTGAAGCTTTCTTT.

V usage is TRBV30 and J usage is TRBJ2-7; D call uncertain. V gave up 2 bases and J gave up 3 bases, with 5 bases separating them. The CDR3 contains 11 residues. Per germline, CDR1 GTSNPN and CDR2 SVGIG (reference sequence). The CDR3 region has the DNA TGTGCCTGGAGTTTCGGCTACGAGCAGTACTTC. It specifies CAWSFGYEQYF.

The rearrangement links TRBV6-6 to TRBJ1-1; 7 nucleotides align to TRBD1. The V and J ends lost 5 bases and 5 bases, in that order; junction bases with no gene match: 11. The CDR3 length is 15 residues. Germline V gives CDR1 MNHNY, CDR2 SVGAGI (reference sequence). The CDR3 nucleotides are TGTGCCAGCAGTGTCGTCCGGGACAGATCGACTGAAGCTTTCTTT. Amino acid sequence: CASSVVRDRSTEAFF.

The chain recombines TRBV27 with TRBJ1-2; 7 positions match TRBD1. Germline trimming cut 9 bases from V and 3 bases from J; bases unmatched to any gene: 1. Germline lookup yields CDR1 MNHEY and CDR2 SMNVEV (reference sequence). CDR3 size: 11 residues. The CDR3 loop is CARTGHYGYTF. CDR3 bases: TGTGCCAGGACAGGGCACTATGGCTACACCTTC.

Concerning this clone: This same CDR3 is encoded by further DNA sequences in the sample. The chain combines TRBV6-5 with TRBJ1-5; 9 positions agree with TRBD1. The germline gives CDR1 MNHEY, CDR2 SVGAGI. The V segment lost 5 bases and the J segment 2 bases; nucleotides outside the gene matches: 4. This CDR3 comprises 15 residues. CDR3 in amino acids: CASSPGQGGNQPQHF. The CDR3 coding sequence is TGTGCCAGCAGTCCGGGACAGGGAGGCAATCAGCCCCAGCATTTT.

This clone was counted between two and nine times. The chain employs TRBV6-6 and TRBJ2-3; TRBD2 aligns across 7 bases. The CDR3 runs 12 residues. Losses at the gene ends were 7 bases for V and 6 bases for J; bases not matched to a gene: 4. Germline V gene lookup returns CDR1 MNHNY and CDR2 SVGAGI (reference sequence). The DNA of the CDR3 is TGTGCCAGCACAGCGGGGACGGATACGCAGTATTTT. This gives the protein CASTAGTDTQYF.

The chain joins TRBV6-6 to TRBJ1-3; D is perhaps TRBD1 (5 bases). This CDR3 spans 16 amino acids. The V gene's germline CDR1 is MNHNY and CDR2 SVGAGI (reference sequence). V was trimmed by 6 bases and J by 2 bases, leaving 17 bases between them. This CDR3 is CASSLTVLPAGNTIYF. DNA for the CDR3: TGTGCCAGCAGCTTGACAGTTCTCCCCGCTGGAAACACCATATATTTT.

A single count supports this clone. The gene calls are TRBV7-3 and TRBJ1-1; D is ambiguous. Between the trimmed V and J ends, which lost 2 bases and 1 base, there was a span of 14 bases. CDR1 is SGHTA, CDR2 FQGTGA, per germline. The CDR3 consists of 16 residues. CDR3 amino acids: CASSLGPARGNTEAFF. In nucleotides, the CDR3 is TGTGCCAGCAGCTTAGGCCCTGCCCGGGGGAACACTGAAGCTTTCTTT.

V usage is TRBV7-9 and J usage is TRBJ2-2; tentatively, D is TRBD1 (5 bases). CDR3 length: 14 amino acids. V gave up 1 base and J gave up 5 bases, with 8 bases separating them. Germline V gene lookup returns CDR1 SEHNR and CDR2 FQNEAQ (reference sequence). The CDR3 bases are TGTGCCAGCAGCTTAGGGACACAAACCGGGGAGCTGTTTTTT. It translates to CASSLGTQTGELFF.

A note on this clone: Relative to the germline gene, one junction end is altered; a read error may explain this. J is TRBJ1-4 and V is TRBV27; D gene uncertain. This CDR3 comprises 14 residues. Germline V CDR1 and CDR2: MNHEY, SMNVEV (reference sequence). CDR3 coding DNA: TGTGCCAGCAGTCTATCGGCAGGTATAGAAAAACTGTTTTTT. This translates into CASSLSAGIEKLFF.

The gene calls are TRBV9 and TRBJ2-1, with 12 positions matching TRBD1. Germline CDR1 is SGDLS and CDR2 is YYNGEE. J lost 10 bases, V lost 0 bases, and 5 bases had no gene match. The CDR3 is made up of 15 amino acids. CDR3 sequence (DNA): TGTGCCAGCAGCGTAGAGGGACAGGGGGCAAGGGAGCAGTTCTTC. Protein product: CASSVEGQGAREQFF.